One T cell receptor beta chain is described in this entry. Its antigen is still unknown. The source of the sample is a study of T cells in narcolepsy. Study-level background: Patients with NT1 or NT2 and healthy control donors were enrolled.

Study-wide results and caveats: No autoreactive T cell clone sequences appeared in some memory CD4+ repertoires.

V was clipped by 5 bases and J by 3 bases, with 23 bases between them. Germline V CDR1 and CDR2: SGHVS, FNYEAQ. CDR3 size: 17 residues. Clones were sequenced by immunoSEQ multiplex PCR, and TCRdb holds only the in-frame ones, with some missing. Seen here are around 18,000 clones, around 84% observed once, and the top ten hold approximately 0.73%. This TCR was sampled from a human donor in good health. J is TRBJ2-7 and V is TRBV7-6; tentatively, D is TRBD2 (5 bases). The sample taken for sequencing was memory (CD45RA-) CD4+ T cells from blood. The CDR3 DNA reads as TGTGCCAGCAGCCCTCAAACTGGGCGGGCCTCGTTCTACGAGCAGTACTTC. It is translated as CASSPQTGRASFYEQYF.